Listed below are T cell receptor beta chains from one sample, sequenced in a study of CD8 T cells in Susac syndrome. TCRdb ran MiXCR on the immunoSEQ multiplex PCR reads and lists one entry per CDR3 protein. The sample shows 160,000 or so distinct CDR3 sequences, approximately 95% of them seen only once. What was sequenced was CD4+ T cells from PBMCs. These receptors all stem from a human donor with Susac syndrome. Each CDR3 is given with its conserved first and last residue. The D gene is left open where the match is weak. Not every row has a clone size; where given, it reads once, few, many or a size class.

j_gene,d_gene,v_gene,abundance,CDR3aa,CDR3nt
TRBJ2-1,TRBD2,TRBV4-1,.,CASSPRWGTSDYNEQFF,TGCGCCAGCAGCCCCCGTTGGGGGACTAGCGACTACAATGAGCAGTTCTTC
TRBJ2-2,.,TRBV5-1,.,CASSSSGRANTGELFF,TGCGCCAGCAGCTCTTCGGGACGGGCAAACACCGGGGAGCTGTTTTTT
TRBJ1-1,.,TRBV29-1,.,CSVSSGTNTEAFF,TGCAGCGTTAGTAGTGGAACGAACACTGAAGCTTTCTTT
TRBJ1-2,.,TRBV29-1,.,CSVEDRGPNYGYTF,TGCAGCGTTGAAGATCGCGGCCCTAACTATGGCTACACCTTC
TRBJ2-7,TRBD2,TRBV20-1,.,CSARLAGAPGEQYF,TGCAGTGCTAGACTAGCGGGGGCTCCGGGGGAGCAGTACTTC
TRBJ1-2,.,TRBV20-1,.,CSASRPNGGYTF,TGCAGTGCTTCCAGGCCTAACGGGGGCTACACCTTC
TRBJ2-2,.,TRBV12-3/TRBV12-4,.,CASSLYSTGELFF,TGTGCCAGCAGTTTATACTCGACCGGGGAGCTGTTTTTT
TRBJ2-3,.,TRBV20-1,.,CSAIKGVTDTQYF,TGCAGTGCTATTAAGGGAGTGACAGATACGCAGTATTTT
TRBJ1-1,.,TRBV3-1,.,CASSQDGKSTEAFF,TGTGCCAGCAGCCAAGACGGGAAGAGCACTGAAGCTTTCTTT
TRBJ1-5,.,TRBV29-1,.,CSVVGGQGANQPQHF,TGCAGCGTTGTCGGGGGGCAGGGAGCGAATCAGCCCCAGCATTTT
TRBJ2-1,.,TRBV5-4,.,CASSAGRAISQAEQFF,TGTGCCAGCAGCGCCGGACGCGCGATTTCTCAGGCTGAGCAGTTCTTC
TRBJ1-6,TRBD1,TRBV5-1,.,CASRDRDNSPLHF,TGCGCCAGCAGGGACAGGGATAATTCACCCCTCCACTTT
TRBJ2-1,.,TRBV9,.,CASSAGLWEQFF,TGTGCCAGCAGCGCCGGGCTTTGGGAGCAGTTCTTC
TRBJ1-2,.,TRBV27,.,CASSPIGTANYGYTF,TGTGCCAGCAGTCCCATAGGGACCGCTAACTATGGCTACACCTTC
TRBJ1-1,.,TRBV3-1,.,CASSLGHRALNTEAFF,TGTGCCAGCAGCCTGGGGCACAGGGCCTTGAACACTGAAGCTTTCTTT
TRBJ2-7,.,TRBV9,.,CASSPRPGPYEQYF,TGTGCCAGCAGCCCTAGGCCCGGTCCCTACGAGCAGTACTTC
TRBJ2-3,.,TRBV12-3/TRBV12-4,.,CASSLVALTDTQYF,TGTGCCAGCAGTTTAGTAGCTCTCACAGATACGCAGTATTTT
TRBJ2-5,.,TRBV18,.,CASSPPSRGQETQYF,TGTGCCAGCTCACCACCGAGCAGGGGTCAAGAGACCCAGTACTTC
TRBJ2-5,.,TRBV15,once,CATSVWETQETQYF,TGTGCCACCAGCGTTTGGGAGACTCAAGAGACCCAGTACTTC
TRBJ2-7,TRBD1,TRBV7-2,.,CASSIRDRTFEQYF,TGTGCCAGCAGCATCCGGGACAGGACCTTCGAGCAGTACTTC
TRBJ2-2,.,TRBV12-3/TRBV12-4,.,CASRPPGPLAGELFF,TGTGCCAGCAGGCCTCCGGGACCTCTTGCCGGGGAGCTGTTTTTT
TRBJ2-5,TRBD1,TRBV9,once,CASSAPGTGGLETQYF,TGTGCCAGCAGCGCGCCCGGGACAGGGGGACTGGAGACCCAGTACTTC
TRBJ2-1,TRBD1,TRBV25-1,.,CASSESGGNEQFF,TGTGCCAGCAGTGAATCAGGGGGCAATGAGCAGTTCTTC
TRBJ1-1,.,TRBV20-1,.,CSALQGHTEAFF,TGCAGTGCCTTACAGGGACATACTGAAGCTTTCTTT
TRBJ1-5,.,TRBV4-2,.,CASSGRGTQPQHF,TGTGCCAGCAGTGGGCGGGGGACCCAGCCCCAGCATTTT
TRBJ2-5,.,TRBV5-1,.,CASSLSYETQYF,TGCGCCAGCAGCTTGTCATACGAGACCCAGTACTTC
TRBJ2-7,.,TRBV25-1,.,CASSDRWEDEQYF,TGTGCCAGCAGTGACCGGTGGGAGGACGAGCAGTACTTC
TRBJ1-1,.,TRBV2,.,CASRSTDSPNTEAFF,TGTGCCAGCAGGTCAACAGACAGCCCCAACACTGAAGCTTTCTTT
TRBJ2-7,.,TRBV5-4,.,CASSPKTGYEQYF,TGTGCCAGCAGCCCCAAGACAGGCTACGAGCAGTACTTC
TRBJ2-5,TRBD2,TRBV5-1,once,CASSLAPSGGQETQYF,TGCGCCAGCAGCTTGGCCCCTAGCGGGGGACAAGAGACCCAGTACTTC
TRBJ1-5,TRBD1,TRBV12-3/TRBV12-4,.,CASRGGTGSNQPQHF,TGTGCCAGCAGGGGGGGGACAGGTTCCAATCAGCCCCAGCATTTT
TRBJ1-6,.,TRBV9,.,CASSVVGDSPLHF,TGTGCCAGCAGCGTAGTGGGAGATTCACCCCTCCACTTT
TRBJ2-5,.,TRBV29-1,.,CSAILGRGLGETQYF,TGCAGCGCTATACTAGGGCGGGGGCTTGGAGAGACCCAGTACTTC
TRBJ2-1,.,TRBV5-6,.,CASSLNGGGNNEQFF,TGTGCCAGCAGCTTGAATGGGGGAGGAAACAATGAGCAGTTCTTC
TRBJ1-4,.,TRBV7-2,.,CASSLELGGGEKLFF,TGTGCCAGCAGCTTAGAGCTCGGAGGTGGAGAAAAACTGTTTTTT
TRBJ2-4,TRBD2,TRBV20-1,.,CSARNLAGGGRGIQYF,TGCAGTGCTAGGAATTTAGCGGGGGGCGGCAGGGGCATTCAGTACTTC